Reported below is one T cell receptor beta chain. It has no known antigen specificity. Base qualities are missing; no much larger clone stands one base away. This sample is part of a study of cytomegalovirus exposure and HLA in healthy donors (dated by TCRdb to 2017 to 2019). Turning to the overall study: In an earlier analysis of approximately 500 of the donors, about 270 Gb of sequence data and some 120 million unique TCR beta sequences from approximately 180 million T cells were reported. Roughly 300 gigabases of sequencing data and about 92 million unique TCR sequences made up an early release that covered over 550 HLA-typed donors. Among the roughly 400 genotyped donors, more than 70% belonged to the genetic ancestry cluster associated with self-reported Caucasian donors. The study was designed to test whether signatures of past pathogen exposure could be identified by cataloging public T cell receptors. The T cell repertoires of around 670 subjects were profiled by immunosequencing and related to cytomegalovirus serostatus. In addition to the first cohort of around 670 subjects, a separate validation cohort of 130 or so different subjects was used. The study combined high-throughput TCR immunosequencing, statistical association of individual TCRs with disease status, and machine learning to predict cytomegalovirus infection status. To study patterns of TCR occurrence, a later analysis re-analyzed previously published TCR beta repertoires from 550 to 800 donors and added high-resolution HLA genotyping. The later analysis used no new phenotypic data to find candidate immune exposures, relying instead on TCR beta sequences and their occurrence across donors. An earlier analysis of 587 of the donors used high-throughput TCR beta sequencing to judge whether each TCR beta V gene segment behaved as functional or pseudogenic. Alongside the repertoire data, information on donor age, sex, ethnicity and CMV serostatus was compiled. Genome-wide SNP genotypes for about 55% of the 666 donors were used in a later genetic analysis, which treated that subset as a discovery cohort. Every repertoire in the discovery cohort had been generated on one and the same sequencing platform. HLA typing covered class I and class II loci at four-digit resolution. Typing coverage differed by locus: A, B, C, DRB1 and DQB1 were typed in about 629-640 donors, DQA1 in 500 to 550, DPA1 in over 600, and DPB1 in roughly 450. Because of strong linkage in the cohort, four or five DR-DQ haplotypes were treated as single units for association and clustering. Among roughly 400 genotyped donors of the cohort, an average of about 220,000 unique TCR beta nucleotide sequences was sequenced per donor, of which about 20% were non-productive.

Library preparation used the immunoSEQ multiplex PCR assay. A mixture of 60 forward primers for TCR Vbeta segments and 13 reverse primers for TCR Jbeta segments was used in the multiplex PCR. A multiplex PCR assay on genomic DNA amplified the CDR3 region of rearranged TCR beta genes. The Illumina HiSeq System was used to sequence the amplified TCR beta libraries as 87-base-pair reads. The study's processing was this. In a later analysis, roughly 80 million unique TCR beta chains were counted across the 500 to 850 repertoires, and roughly 10 million of these chains were shared by at least two donors. Raw reads were error-corrected and collapsed into unique sequences with a nearest-neighbor algorithm that merged closely related sequences to remove PCR and sequencing errors. CDR3 sequences were aligned to IMGT reference sequences to assign V, D and J gene segments. Each retained sequence needed at least a six-nucleotide match to both a V gene segment and a J gene segment. Rearrangements were called productive when the CDR3 lacked stop codons and stayed in frame with V and J; all others were non-productive. Following IMGT convention, CDR3 was defined as the stretch from the second conserved V-encoded cysteine up to the conserved J-encoded phenylalanine. Sequences without an unambiguous match to a single V gene segment were excluded from the earlier analysis of 587 of the donors. An earlier analysis of fewer than 750 of the donors classified V segments as functional when productive rearrangements were above 56.7% and as segregating when the standard deviation between donors was above 5%. A statistical classification framework was built for diagnosing cytomegalovirus status from the catalog of TCR beta chain sequences. A later analysis assigned V and J genes by comparing TCR nucleotide sequences with IMGT/GENE-DB human TR gene sequences. Using the TCRdist pipeline, a later analysis assigned CDR3 sequences along with most-parsimonious VDJ recombination scenarios. In a later analysis, each TCR beta chain was defined by its CDR3 amino acid sequence together with its V-gene family, and reads without a unique V-gene family were excluded. As a way to deal with suspected cross-contamination and a sequencing artifact, a later analysis dropped more than 500 nucleotide sequences that were highly shared and had low generation probability. In a later analysis, a clonal expansion index was calculated for each public chain from normalized within-repertoire ranks of inferred template counts. A later analysis computed generation probabilities with a VDJ recombination model fitted to out-of-frame rearrangements, and checked the results against IGoR. In a later analysis, TCR-TCR, TCR-HLA and TCR-CMV co-occurrence was scored with hypergeometric tests, and a repertoire-size bias correction was applied to TCR pairs. In a later analysis, false discovery rates were estimated by permuting HLA or CMV assignments 20 times. A later analysis grouped co-occurring TCRs with DBSCAN, adding TCRdist sequence similarity when clustering within HLA-allele-positive subsets. Repertoires with fewer than 30,000 or more than 120,000 public chains were left out of co-occurrence clustering, as were five repertoires with anomalous nucleotide sharing. TCRdb obtained this table from immuneACCESS and retained in-frame rearrangements with V and J assigned. These tables miss some clones; where compared with another copy, unresolved V genes account for less than half of the shortfall, and the remainder is unexplained. From that table come the V and J calls and clone size; the DNA was used to work out D and trimming. In this sample the table shows 95,000 to 120,000 clones, roughly 71% of which occur a single time. Of the sample, roughly 8% is held by the ten largest clones.

The cohort consisted of 650 to 700 healthy bone marrow donors. All cohort members were sampled while nominally healthy, although unrecorded immune exposures were likely present. The donor tested CMV seropositive and was one of the 289 seropositive cohort members. A peripheral blood sample was collected from each donor, and TCR beta sequencing was performed on peripheral blood mononuclear cells. Genomic DNA was extracted from the blood cell samples with the Qiagen DNeasy Blood Extraction Kit. Compared with germline, V lacks 5 bases and J lacks 1 base; bases without a gene match: 6. For CDR1 and CDR2, the germline V gene lists SGHTA and FQGTGA. Inclusive of the bounding cysteine and phenylalanine, the CDR3 is 15 residues long. Just CDR3 DNA is preserved here, 45 bases in frame from base 1. Broad study findings and their caveats: While some public TCRs were present in many individuals, most TCR sequences turned up only very rarely across donors. The presence/absence analyses assumed that sequencing depth was roughly uniform across donors, and that assumption may not be true. In a later genetic analysis, fewer N-insertions in productive TCRs were reported among donors in an Asian-associated ancestry cluster than the roughly 700-donor mean. Strong co-occurrence of HLA alleles, especially DR and DQ, made assigning TCR associations to individual alleles difficult. In an earlier analysis of under 600 of the donors, most TCR beta V segments were observed in productive rearrangements about 87% or about 30% of the time, broadly matching IMGT annotations. Most CMV-associated TCR beta chains appeared to be HLA-restricted in a later analysis, and the HLA associations seemed to be driven largely by CMV exposure. Some IMGT-functional V segments, including TRBV6-2 and TRBV6-3, could not be told apart with the 87-base-pair reads, so those segments were excluded. At a false discovery rate of 0.05, a later analysis linked around 17,000 TCR beta sequences to specific HLA alleles. In a later genetic analysis, a missense DCLRE1C variant was associated with V-gene and J-gene trimming of TCR beta chains, and the association was replicated in an independent cohort. For the cohort, immune exposure information was limited to CMV serostatus. In the study, some 180 TCR beta chains were listed as associated with cytomegalovirus. The authors suggested that the approach could potentially be extended to other disease states and immunological phenotypes. Linkage disequilibrium might explain the correlated functional status among segregating V segments, but an unknown experimental factor could not be ruled out. This cohort had only TCR beta chains sequenced, and the lack of alpha or paired-chain data limited which features could be detected. Because counts were too low, seventeen rarely observed V segments, including chromosome 9 orphons, were left out of the earlier analysis of a few hundred of the donors. A later analysis found that HLA-associated TCR beta chains were more clonally expanded and had lower generation probabilities than equally common non-associated chains. The sequencing pipeline was judged likely to have produced a cluster of highly shared sequence variants as a technical artifact. Three of the identified cytomegalovirus-associated TCR beta chains were confirmed in vitro to be specific for cytomegalovirus antigens. A further reported finding was that TCR beta sequences accurately predicted the HLA-A and HLA-B alleles for most subjects in the first cohort. In a later analysis, the rate of TCR association differed among HLA loci, with DRB1 alleles having the most associated TCRs and HLA-C alleles having the fewest. A later analysis reported that several top co-occurrence clusters appeared linked to parvovirus B19, influenza, CMV and Epstein-Barr virus. Because HLA typing was missing for some donors at each locus, association tests included only the typed subset. In both the original and validation cohorts, the classifier was reported to diagnose cytomegalovirus status with high specificity and sensitivity.

The receptor comes from a man younger than 35 in good health and CMV-seropositive. The sequence joins TRBV7-3 to TRBJ2-3; TRBD1 lines up with 7 middle nucleotides. Material: PBMCs. The CDR3 corresponds to CASSPQGLGTDTQYF. The DNA sequence follows: TGTGCCAGCAGCCCACAGGGGTTGGGCACAGATACGCAGTATTTT.